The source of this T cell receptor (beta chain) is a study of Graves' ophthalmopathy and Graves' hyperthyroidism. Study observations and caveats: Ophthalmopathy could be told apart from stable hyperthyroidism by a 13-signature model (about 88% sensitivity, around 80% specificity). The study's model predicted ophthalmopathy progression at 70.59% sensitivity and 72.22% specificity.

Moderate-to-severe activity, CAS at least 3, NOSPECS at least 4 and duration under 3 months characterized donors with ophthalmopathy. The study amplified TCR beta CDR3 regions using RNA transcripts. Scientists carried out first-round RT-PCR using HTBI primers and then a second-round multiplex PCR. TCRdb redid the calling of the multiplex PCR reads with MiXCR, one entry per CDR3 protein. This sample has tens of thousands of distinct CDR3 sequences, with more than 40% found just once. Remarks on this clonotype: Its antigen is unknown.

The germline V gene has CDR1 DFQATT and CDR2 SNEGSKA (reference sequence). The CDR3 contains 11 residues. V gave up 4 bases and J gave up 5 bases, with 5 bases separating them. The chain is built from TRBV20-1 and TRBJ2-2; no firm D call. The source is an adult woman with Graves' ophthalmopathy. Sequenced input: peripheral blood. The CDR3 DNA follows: TGCAGTGCTACCCGAACCGGGGAGCTGTTTTTT. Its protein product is CSATRTGELFF.